The rows below give T cell receptor beta chains drawn from one sample of a study of cytomegalovirus exposure and HLA in healthy donors. Assay used: immunoSEQ multiplex PCR; TCRdb lists only in-frame clones, some missing. The table records approximately 110,000 clones, around 70% of them present only once. The specimen was PBMCs. These receptors originate from a woman in her thirties or forties in good health and CMV-seronegative. The CDR3 runs from the conserved cysteine through the conserved F or W. D genes are given only for firm matches. Clone size is not always given. Where it is, it says once, few, many or a class for expanded clones.

abundance	j_gene	v_gene	d_gene	CDR3aa	CDR3nt
.	TRBJ1-2	TRBV6-6	.	CASSYYREGPYGYTF	TGTGCCAGCAGTTACTACAGGGAAGGGCCTTATGGCTACACCTTC
.	TRBJ1-1	TRBV5-1	.	CASSPERGRNTEAFF	TGCGCCAGCAGCCCCGAAAGGGGTCGGAACACTGAAGCTTTCTTT
.	TRBJ1-1	TRBV9	.	CASSVAGILNTEAFF	TGTGCCAGCAGCGTAGCTGGAATACTAAACACTGAAGCTTTCTTT
.	TRBJ2-4	TRBV5-5	.	CASSERDLRNIQYF	TGTGCCAGCAGCGAACGGGACTTGCGAAACATTCAGTACTTC
few	TRBJ1-5	TRBV5-1	TRBD1	CASSAGQGAGQPQHF	TGCGCCAGCAGCGCGGGACAGGGGGCGGGTCAGCCCCAGCATTTT
.	TRBJ1-6	TRBV7-3	.	CASSPGAGNSPLHF	TGTGCCAGCAGCCCCGGCGCGGGGAACTCACCCCTCCACTTT
.	TRBJ1-6	TRBV6-5	TRBD1	CASSYARQGAYALHF	TGTGCCAGCAGTTACGCGAGACAGGGGGCTTATGCCCTCCACTTT
.	TRBJ2-5	TRBV10-3	TRBD1	CAISEKMAGGQETQYF	TGTGCCATCAGTGAGAAGATGGCAGGGGGCCAAGAGACCCAGTACTTC
few	TRBJ2-5	TRBV7-8	.	CASSLDGLETQYF	TGTGCCAGCAGCTTAGATGGACTAGAGACCCAGTACTTC
.	TRBJ2-3	TRBV19	TRBD1	CASSGWGQGAWQYF	TGTGCCAGTAGTGGTTGGGGACAGGGGGCCTGGCAGTATTTT
.	TRBJ2-3	TRBV13	TRBD2	CASSSKPGTSGYYTDTQYF	TGTGCCAGCAGCTCAAAACCCGGGACTAGCGGATATTACACAGATACGCAGTATTTT
.	TRBJ2-2	TRBV7-8	.	CASSLDAAAGTGELFF	TGTGCCAGCAGCTTAGATGCGGCGGCGGGAACCGGGGAGCTGTTTTTT
.	TRBJ1-5	TRBV6-5	TRBD1	CASSLGRGNQPQHF	TGTGCCAGCAGTTTGGGCAGGGGGAATCAGCCCCAGCATTTT
.	TRBJ1-1	TRBV4-2	.	CASSPGQSIITEAFF	TGTGCCAGCAGCCCCGGACAGTCTATTATCACTGAAGCTTTCTTT
.	TRBJ2-7	TRBV7-9	.	CASSFRTTHPSYEQYF	TGTGCCAGCAGCTTCAGGACAACGCACCCCTCCTACGAGCAGTACTTC
.	TRBJ1-2	TRBV4-2	.	CASSHNLRSGTNGYTF	TGTGCCAGCAGCCATAATCTACGCAGTGGGACTAACGGCTACACCTTC
.	TRBJ1-5	TRBV28	.	CASSLSVAPNFLGGNQPQHF	TGTGCCAGCAGTTTATCGGTGGCACCTAACTTCTTGGGAGGTAATCAGCCCCAGCATTTT
.	TRBJ2-7	TRBV25-1	TRBD2	CASSEEGRGYEQYF	TGTGCCAGCAGTGAGGAAGGGAGGGGCTACGAGCAGTACTTC
.	TRBJ2-1	TRBV7-9	TRBD1	CASRRTGGDEQFF	TGTGCCAGCAGGCGGACAGGGGGCGATGAGCAGTTCTTC
.	TRBJ2-7	TRBV18	.	CASSPREGEQYF	TGTGCCAGCTCCCCCAGAGAGGGAGAGCAGTACTTC
.	TRBJ1-1	TRBV19	.	CATLGDSYMNTEAFF	TGTGCAACCCTGGGTGACAGCTACATGAACACTGAAGCTTTCTTT
.	TRBJ2-7	TRBV25-1	TRBD2	CASSERGLVAEQYF	TGTGCCAGCAGTGAACGGGGACTAGTGGCAGAGCAGTACTTC
few	TRBJ2-3	TRBV7-7	.	CASSRTLLSTDTQYF	TGTGCTAGCAGCCGGACATTACTTAGCACAGATACGCAGTATTTT
.	TRBJ2-7	TRBV6-5	TRBD1	CASRGQGSEQYF	TGTGCCAGCAGGGGACAGGGATCCGAGCAGTACTTC
few	TRBJ1-6	TRBV7-6	TRBD1	CASSTQGINSPLHF	TGTGCCAGCAGCACACAGGGGATCAATTCACCCCTCCACTTT
.	TRBJ2-1	TRBV28	TRBD2	CASSHLAPKLAGVYNEQFF	TGTGCCAGCAGTCACCTTGCCCCAAAACTAGCGGGAGTGTACAATGAGCAGTTCTTC
once	TRBJ1-5	TRBV7-9	TRBD1	CASSSDRGIGSGQPQHF	TGTGCCAGCAGCTCTGACAGGGGGATTGGGTCAGGACAGCCCCAGCATTTT
.	TRBJ1-1	TRBV4-3	TRBD1	CASSQLDRGTEAFF	TGCGCCAGCAGCCAACTTGACAGGGGAACTGAAGCTTTCTTT
few	TRBJ1-1	TRBV5-1	.	CASSWGQGYTEAFF	TGCGCCAGCAGCTGGGGGCAGGGATACACTGAAGCTTTCTTT
few	TRBJ1-1	TRBV7-6	.	CASSRRQGGSDTEAFF	TGTGCCAGCAGCCGACGCCAGGGAGGGTCCGACACTGAAGCTTTCTTT
.	TRBJ2-7	TRBV6-5	TRBD1	CASSYSRGPYEQYF	TGTGCCAGCAGTTACTCGAGGGGGCCCTACGAGCAGTACTTC
.	TRBJ2-1	TRBV7-2	.	CASSLSALRSTYNEQFF	TGTGCCAGCAGCTTATCTGCGCTCCGATCCACCTACAATGAGCAGTTCTTC
few	TRBJ2-2	TRBV7-3	.	CASSLGQGHGELFF	TGTGCCAGCAGCTTAGGCCAGGGGCACGGGGAGCTGTTTTTT
once	TRBJ1-1	TRBV6-5	.	CASTPPGRGNTEAFF	TGTGCCAGCACGCCTCCGGGTAGAGGGAACACTGAAGCTTTCTTT
.	TRBJ2-7	TRBV7-8	TRBD1	CASSHNRDRPYF	TGTGCCAGCAGCCACAATCGGGACAGGCCCTACTTC
.	TRBJ2-7	TRBV5-1	TRBD2	CASSLLGSGSTEQYF	TGCGCCAGCAGCCTTTTGGGTAGCGGGAGCACCGAGCAGTACTTC
.	TRBJ1-4	TRBV7-9	.	CASSRTLTGISTNEKLFF	TGTGCCAGCAGCCGCACGCTCACAGGGATTTCAACTAATGAAAAACTGTTTTTT
once	TRBJ2-5	TRBV4-1	.	CASSPSAYQETQYF	TGCGCCAGCAGCCCCAGCGCCTACCAAGAGACCCAGTACTTC
.	TRBJ1-5	TRBV18	TRBD1	CASSRAQGADQPQHF	TGTGCCAGCTCACGGGCGCAGGGGGCTGATCAGCCCCAGCATTTT
.	TRBJ1-4	TRBV6-5	TRBD1	CASSRQGPNEKLFF	TGTGCCAGCAGTAGACAGGGGCCTAATGAAAAACTGTTTTTT
once	TRBJ1-2	TRBV10-3	TRBD1	CATWTGEGYTF	TGTGCCACCTGGACAGGGGAGGGCTACACCTTC
.	TRBJ1-1	TRBV7-2	TRBD1	CASNTGAGVTEAFF	TGTGCCAGCAATACAGGGGCGGGCGTAACTGAAGCTTTCTTT
.	TRBJ2-3	TRBV4-1	TRBD2	CASSQVPPAGDLYTDTQYF	TGCGCCAGCAGCCAGGTACCCCCCGCGGGGGACCTTTACACAGATACGCAGTATTTT
.	TRBJ2-3	TRBV5-1	TRBD1	CASSSDRGADTQYF	TGCGCCAGCAGCTCGGACAGGGGTGCAGATACGCAGTATTTT
.	TRBJ1-3	TRBV4-2	.	CASSQDSSGAGNTIYF	TGTGCCAGCAGCCAAGATTCTTCAGGGGCTGGAAACACCATATATTTT
.	TRBJ1-4	TRBV28	TRBD1	CASSSLGSQGGKLFF	TGTGCCAGCAGTTCCCTAGGGAGCCAGGGGGGAAAACTGTTTTTT
.	TRBJ2-1	TRBV2	.	CASRALVGGNNEQFF	TGTGCCAGCAGGGCCCTGGTCGGGGGAAACAATGAGCAGTTCTTC
once	TRBJ1-2	TRBV29-1	TRBD1	CSVEDSKGTGSVYGYTF	TGCAGCGTTGAAGATAGTAAAGGGACAGGGTCCGTCTATGGCTACACCTTC
.	TRBJ1-2	TRBV29-1	.	CSVHRENDGYTF	TGCAGCGTCCACAGGGAGAATGATGGCTACACCTTC
once	TRBJ2-6	TRBV5-4	TRBD1	CASSSSPGQSLGANVLTF	TGTGCCAGCAGCTCCTCCCCGGGACAGTCTTTAGGGGCCAACGTCCTGACTTTC
.	TRBJ2-7	TRBV11-2	.	CASSPEYSTYEQYF	TGTGCCAGCAGTCCGGAGTACTCCACCTACGAGCAGTACTTC
.	TRBJ1-1	TRBV2	.	CASSEGWGGEAFF	TGTGCCAGCAGTGAAGGGTGGGGGGGTGAAGCTTTCTTT